This T cell receptor beta chain was identified during a study of tumor-infiltrating lymphocytes in primary liver carcinoma. With approximately 470 ng total RNA as template and a constant-region primer, TCR beta cDNA was made. Libraries covering TCR beta were generated through three nested multiplex PCR rounds (using a slightly modified ARM-PCR). A C-beta reverse primer and TRBV1-TRBV30 forward primers served in each of the first two PCR rounds, at approximately 10 cycles apiece. TCRdb called the multiplex PCR reads again in MiXCR, with one record for every CDR3 protein. The table includes 90,000 to 110,000 distinct CDR3 sequences, roughly four fifths detected once. Starting material for RNA and DNA co-extraction consisted of roughly 19-34 mg of unsorted bulk tissue. As to this clonotype: Sequence at one end of the junction differs from germline and may be a read error.

CDR1 and CDR2 from the germline V gene are SQVTM and ANQGSEA. The CDR3 is 13 amino acids. The gene calls are TRBV29-1 and TRBJ2-5; D perhaps matches TRBD1 (5 bases). Sequencing was carried out using liver tumor tissue from sampling region 3. Subset reported: tumor region T3, left-lateral pole. The origin of this receptor is a man in his forties with primary liver carcinoma and hepatitis B virus infection. For the CDR3, the DNA is TGCAGCGTCCTGACAGTATACCAAGAGGCCCAGTACTTC. Protein: CSVLTVYQEAQYF.